This T cell receptor (beta chain) is from a study of tumor-infiltrating lymphocytes in primary liver carcinoma. Background on the study: The tumors, T1-T3 N0M0 lesions, were about 4.2 to 11 cm across.

As concerns this clonotype: What it recognizes is unknown. The junction and the germline gene differ at one end; a read error may be behind it.

There are 13 residues in the CDR3. Germline assignment: CDR1 MNHNS and CDR2 SASEGT. Joint extraction of RNA and DNA used roughly 19-33 mg of bulk tissue that was unsorted. Samples were taken from five separate regions of every tumor. Broader study findings: Researchers report that only about 7.5-24% of top clones turned up in all five tumor regions.

Starting material of about 0.45 ug total RNA yielded TCR beta cDNA via a constant-region primer. Slightly modified ARM-PCR with three nested multiplex PCR rounds yielded TCR beta libraries. Two initial PCR rounds of about 10 cycles each paired TRBV1-TRBV30 forward primers with a C-beta reverse primer. MiXCR, run by TCRdb on the multiplex PCR reads, gives a single entry per CDR3 protein. Of around 47,000 distinct CDR3 sequences detected, about three quarters appear once; the ten largest clones hold roughly 19%. Sequencing was done on a sample of liver tumor tissue from sampling region 2. Subset here: tumor region T2, inferior pole. The chain recombines TRBV6-1 with TRBJ1-5; a possible D gene is TRBD1 (5 bases). The sequence derives from a man between 40 and 49 years old with primary liver carcinoma and hepatitis B virus infection. CDR3 DNA: TGTGCCAGCAGTAAGGGGTGGGTCAGACCCCAGCTTTTT. It yields the protein CASSKGWVRPQLF.